This T cell receptor beta chain was captured by sequencing in a study of blood T cell repertoires in COVID-19. Turning to the study itself: Acute and convalescent COVID-19 samples came from the United States, Italy and Spain. Nucleic acid was either cDNA or gDNA, and it came from T cells, B-cell-depleted T cells, or PBMCs.

Cohort allocation depended upon clinical history that participants reported. CDR3 length equals 19 residues. V trimming: 5 bases; J trimming: 7 bases; junction bases outside the gene matches: 23. Germline V lookup: CDR1 SNHLY, CDR2 FYNNEI. Source study methods: Amplification with reference gene primers provided the estimates of nucleated cell counts. Using immunoSEQ multiplex PCR, the repertoire was profiled, and TCRdb retains in-frame clones only, with some absent. That table gives V, J and clone size, and the DNA gave D and trimming. The profile shows approximately 300,000 clones, around 90% of them singletons.

The specimen sequenced was PBMCs or T cells enriched from blood (not recorded which). The chain joins TRBV2 to TRBJ1-5; 7 bases align to TRBD1. The sequence was collected from a man aged 60-69 years who had recovered from COVID-19. The CDR3 loop reads CASSTEPGQINVVGQPQHF. In nucleotides, the CDR3 is TGTGCCAGCAGTACGGAACCGGGACAGATTAATGTCGTCGGCCAGCCCCAGCATTTT.